Given below is one T cell receptor (beta chain) in context. The source of the sample is a study of cytomegalovirus exposure and HLA in healthy donors. With 60 Vbeta and 13 Jbeta primers, the PCR was carried out. Repertoires were generated with immunoSEQ multiplex PCR, while TCRdb's copy carries only in-frame clones and drops some. The sample yields roughly 150,000 clones, more than 75% seen once. The germline gives CDR1 SGHAT, CDR2 FQNNGV. Unmatched junction bases numbered 7, after V lost 5 bases and J lost 4 bases. The CDR3 sequence is 14 residues long. This chain links TRBV11-2 with TRBJ2-7, with 8 bases that match TRBD2. Sequencing used PBMCs. The origin of this receptor is a woman aged 40 to 49 in good health and CMV-seronegative. The CDR3 spells CASSPRLAPYEQYF. CDR3 nucleotides: TGTGCCAGCAGCCCGCGACTAGCGCCTTACGAGCAGTACTTC.